This is a list of T cell receptor beta chains from one sample in a study of Ad26.COV2.S vaccination and SARS-CoV-2 variants. Clones were sequenced by immunoSEQ multiplex PCR, and TCRdb holds only the in-frame ones, with some missing. Altogether some 370,000 clones are present, roughly 80% being singletons, with the ten largest covering around 7%. Sequencing was performed on peripheral blood, taken in a trial of Ad26.COV2.S vaccine versus placebo. These receptors were obtained from a person aged 18-65 years who received the Ad26.COV2.S COVID-19 vaccine or a placebo. CDR3s include the opening cysteine and the closing phenylalanine or tryptophan. Each record gives: V gene, clone size, J gene, D gene, CDR3 protein, CDR3 DNA. A D gene is named only where the DNA matches it firmly. Some rows have no size entry. The others give once, few or many, or a class for an expanded clone.

>TRBV9|-|TRBJ2-2|-
CASSVHPLHTGELFF
TGTGCCAGCAGCGTACACCCTCTGCACACCGGGGAGCTGTTTTTT
>TRBV5-1|-|TRBJ1-1|TRBD1
CASSGGQANTEAFF
TGCGCCAGCAGCGGTGGACAGGCAAACACTGAAGCTTTCTTT
>TRBV9|-|TRBJ2-7|TRBD1
CASGPRGPSYEQYF
TGTGCCAGCGGCCCGAGGGGGCCCTCCTACGAGCAGTACTTC
>TRBV19|once|TRBJ2-3|-
CASRGVLGLSTDTQYF
TGTGCCAGTAGGGGGGTACTCGGGCTGAGCACAGATACGCAGTATTTT
>TRBV29-1|-|TRBJ2-5|-
CSVLQGGTQYF
TGCAGCGTTTTACAAGGCGGGACCCAGTACTTC
>TRBV19|-|TRBJ1-5|-
CASRRGNQPQHF
TGTGCCAGCCGGCGGGGCAATCAGCCCCAGCATTTT
>TRBV5-6|-|TRBJ1-2|TRBD1
CASSHERDRVANYGYTF
TGTGCCAGCAGCCATGAACGGGACAGGGTAGCTAACTATGGCTACACCTTC
>TRBV6-5|-|TRBJ1-1|-
CASSAQGYDEAFF
TGTGCCAGCAGCGCACAGGGTTACGATGAAGCTTTCTTT
>TRBV4-1|-|TRBJ1-5|-
CASSQGQLGLQPQHF
TGCGCCAGCAGCCAAGGCCAGTTAGGGTTACAGCCCCAGCATTTT
>TRBV7-9|few|TRBJ2-1|-
CASSSLRHEQFF
TGTGCCAGCAGCTCCCTTCGGCATGAGCAGTTCTTC
>TRBV19|-|TRBJ2-1|TRBD2
CASSIWTSGYNEQFF
TGTGCCAGTAGTATCTGGACTAGCGGATACAATGAGCAGTTCTTC
>TRBV19|-|TRBJ1-1|-
CASSIDQRGLAFF
TGTGCCAGTAGTATAGATCAAAGGGGTCTAGCTTTCTTT
>TRBV6-5|-|TRBJ2-7|TRBD1
CASSYRTGSYEQYF
TGTGCCAGCAGTTATAGGACAGGGTCCTACGAGCAGTACTTC
>TRBV11-2|-|TRBJ2-5|TRBD2
CASSVAGTQYF
TGTGCCAGCAGCGTAGCGGGGACCCAGTACTTC
>TRBV7-3|-|TRBJ2-3|-
CASSFGTRDTDTQYF
TGTGCCAGCAGCTTCGGGACTCGGGACACAGATACGCAGTATTTT
>TRBV5-1|-|TRBJ2-7|TRBD2
CASSQRDGRYEQYF
TGCGCCAGCAGCCAGCGGGACGGACGATACGAGCAGTACTTC
>TRBV7-9|many|TRBJ1-2|-
CASSLETAPGGYTF
TGTGCCAGCAGCTTAGAGACGGCTCCGGGTGGCTACACCTTC
>TRBV19|-|TRBJ1-2|-
CASSPRPIYGYTF
TGTGCCAGTAGCCCCAGGCCCATTTATGGCTACACCTTC
>TRBV11-2|-|TRBJ2-1|TRBD2
CASSLEGLADFNEQFF
TGTGCCAGCAGCTTAGAGGGACTAGCGGATTTTAATGAGCAGTTCTTC
>TRBV7-2|once|TRBJ2-4|-
CASSLGPTDIQYF
TGTGCCAGCAGCTTAGGACCGACCGACATTCAGTACTTC
>TRBV7-6|-|TRBJ1-5|-
CASRGFGSQPQHF
TGTGCCAGCAGGGGTTTTGGGAGCCAGCCCCAGCATTTT
>TRBV11-3|-|TRBJ2-4|-
CASSLTKNIQYF
TGTGCCAGCAGCCTTACAAAAAACATTCAGTACTTC
>TRBV4-3|-|TRBJ2-1|-
CASSQENPSNEQFF
TGCGCCAGCAGCCAAGAAAACCCCTCCAATGAGCAGTTCTTC
>TRBV6-5|-|TRBJ2-5|TRBD1
CASSYGTGLQETQYF
TGTGCCAGCAGTTATGGGACAGGGTTGCAAGAGACCCAGTACTTC
>TRBV5-4|once|TRBJ1-2|-
CASSLGGSSFRTF
TGTGCCAGCAGCTTGGGAGGTTCGTCCTTCCGGACCTTC
>TRBV6-4|-|TRBJ1-3|-
CARGAGDSGNTIYF
TGTGCCAGGGGGGCAGGGGACTCTGGAAACACCATATATTTT
>TRBV5-1|-|TRBJ2-7|TRBD2
CASSWGGDYEQYF
TGCGCCAGCAGCTGGGGGGGAGACTACGAGCAGTACTTC
>TRBV19|-|TRBJ1-2|-
CASSISQGFYGYTF
TGTGCCAGTAGTATCTCTCAGGGGTTCTATGGCTACACCTTC
>TRBV7-9|-|TRBJ2-5|-
CASSPETRPETQYF
TGTGCCAGCAGCCCGGAGACTAGACCAGAGACCCAGTACTTC
>TRBV9|-|TRBJ2-7|-
CASSVGADTSSYEQYF
TGTGCCAGCAGCGTAGGGGCGGACACTAGCTCCTACGAGCAGTACTTC
>TRBV7-6|-|TRBJ1-4|-
CASSRGGGLDEKLFF
TGTGCCAGCAGCCGTGGAGGGGGGCTTGATGAAAAACTGTTTTTT
>TRBV27|few|TRBJ2-2|-
CATRGLGTGELFF
TGTGCCACCCGGGGGCTGGGCACCGGGGAGCTGTTTTTT
>TRBV9|-|TRBJ2-7|-
CASSVWGDNPYEQYF
TGTGCCAGCAGCGTATGGGGCGATAACCCCTACGAGCAGTACTTC
>TRBV4-1|-|TRBJ2-4|-
CASRPGTFTRNIQYF
TGCGCCAGCAGACCCGGGACTTTTACCAGAAACATTCAGTACTTC
>TRBV30|-|TRBJ2-2|-
CAWRYGRDTGELFF
TGTGCCTGGAGATATGGGCGGGACACCGGGGAGCTGTTTTTT
>TRBV7-2|-|TRBJ2-5|-
CASSLVDVRTQYF
TGTGCCAGCAGCTTAGTTGACGTGAGGACCCAGTACTTC
>TRBV20-1|-|TRBJ2-3|-
CSAESGDTQYF
TGCAGTGCCGAGTCGGGGGATACGCAGTATTTT